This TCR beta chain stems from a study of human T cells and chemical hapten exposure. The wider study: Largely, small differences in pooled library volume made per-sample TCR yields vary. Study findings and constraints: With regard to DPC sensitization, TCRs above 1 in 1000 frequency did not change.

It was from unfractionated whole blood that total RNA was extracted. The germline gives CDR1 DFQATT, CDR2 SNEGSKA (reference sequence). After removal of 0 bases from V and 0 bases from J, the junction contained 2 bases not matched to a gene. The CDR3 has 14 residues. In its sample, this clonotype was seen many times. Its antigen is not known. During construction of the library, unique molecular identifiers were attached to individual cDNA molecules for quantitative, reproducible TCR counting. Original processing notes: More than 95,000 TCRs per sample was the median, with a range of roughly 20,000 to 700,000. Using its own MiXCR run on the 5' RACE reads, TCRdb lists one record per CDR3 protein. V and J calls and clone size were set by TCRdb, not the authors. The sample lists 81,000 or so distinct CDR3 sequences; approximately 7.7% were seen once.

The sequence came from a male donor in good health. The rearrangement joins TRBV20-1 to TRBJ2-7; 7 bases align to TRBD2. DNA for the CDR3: TGCAGTGCTAGAGATCGGACTAGCTCCTACGAGCAGTACTTC. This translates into CSARDRTSSYEQYF.